Reported below is one T cell receptor beta chain. Antigen specificity is unknown. This record belongs to a study of T cells in Graves' hyperthyroidism and ophthalmopathy. Amplification targeted TCR beta CDR3 regions from RNA transcripts. The HTBI set primed first-round TCR CDR3 RT-PCR. TCRdb recomputed calls from the multiplex PCR reads with MiXCR, one row per CDR3 protein. The table lists some 620,000 distinct CDR3 sequences, roughly 15% of them singletons, with around 3.9% in the top ten. With 2 bases removed from V and 14 bases from J, the gap between germline ends came to 13 bases. Germline V lookup: CDR1 MNHNS, CDR2 SASEGT. This CDR3 has 13 residues. Study-wide results and limits: Median prediction lead before ophthalmopathy onset was 5.5 to 7 months with the model. Peripheral blood also featured most of the thyroid clonotypes expanded above 0.001.

Patients counted as stable if ophthalmopathy did not develop within 18 months. Sequences were obtained from blood. The chain joins TRBV6-1 to TRBJ1-6, with D perhaps TRBD1 (5 bases). The TCR sequence derives from a woman aged 25 to 45 with Graves' hyperthyroidism. The CDR3 DNA reads TGTGCCAGCAGTGAAATAAGGGACGGAACCCTCCACTTT. Amino acids: CASSEIRDGTLHF.